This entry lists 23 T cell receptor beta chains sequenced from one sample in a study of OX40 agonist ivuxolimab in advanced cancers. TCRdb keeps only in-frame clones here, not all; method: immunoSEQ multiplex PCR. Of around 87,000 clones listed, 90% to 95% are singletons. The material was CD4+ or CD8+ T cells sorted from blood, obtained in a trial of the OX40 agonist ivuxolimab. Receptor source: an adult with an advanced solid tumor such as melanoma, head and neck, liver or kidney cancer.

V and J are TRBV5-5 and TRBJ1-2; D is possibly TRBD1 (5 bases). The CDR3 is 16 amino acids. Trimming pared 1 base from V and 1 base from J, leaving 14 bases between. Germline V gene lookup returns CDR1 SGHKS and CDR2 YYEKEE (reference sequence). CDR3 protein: CASSLWGTDFNYGYTF. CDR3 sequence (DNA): TGTGCCAGCAGCTTGTGGGGGACGGACTTTAACTATGGCTACACCTTC.

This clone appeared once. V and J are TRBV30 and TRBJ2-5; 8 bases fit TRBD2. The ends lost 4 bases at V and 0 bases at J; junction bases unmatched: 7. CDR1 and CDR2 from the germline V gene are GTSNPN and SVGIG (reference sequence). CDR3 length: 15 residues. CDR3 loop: CAWMFGSGDQETQYF. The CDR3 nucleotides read TGTGCCTGGATGTTCGGTAGCGGGGACCAAGAGACCCAGTACTTC.

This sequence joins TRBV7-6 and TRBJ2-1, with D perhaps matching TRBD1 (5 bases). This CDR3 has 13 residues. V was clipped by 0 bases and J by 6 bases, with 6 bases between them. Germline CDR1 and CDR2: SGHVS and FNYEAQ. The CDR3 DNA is TGTGCCAGCAGCTTAGCTGGGGCCAATGAGCAGTTCTTC. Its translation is CASSLAGANEQFF.

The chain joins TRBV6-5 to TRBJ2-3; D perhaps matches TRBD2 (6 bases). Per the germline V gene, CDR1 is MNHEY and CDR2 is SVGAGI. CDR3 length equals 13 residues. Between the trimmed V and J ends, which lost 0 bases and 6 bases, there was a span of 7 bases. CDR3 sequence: CASSYSGGDTQYF. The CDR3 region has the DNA TGTGCCAGCAGTTACTCGGGGGGTGATACGCAGTATTTT.

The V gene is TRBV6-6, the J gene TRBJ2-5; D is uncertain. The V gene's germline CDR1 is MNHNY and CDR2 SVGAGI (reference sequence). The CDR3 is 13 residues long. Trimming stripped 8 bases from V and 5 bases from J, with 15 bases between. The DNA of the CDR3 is TGTGCCAGCTCGATAAACATTGGGGAGACCCAGTACTTC. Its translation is CASSINIGETQYF.

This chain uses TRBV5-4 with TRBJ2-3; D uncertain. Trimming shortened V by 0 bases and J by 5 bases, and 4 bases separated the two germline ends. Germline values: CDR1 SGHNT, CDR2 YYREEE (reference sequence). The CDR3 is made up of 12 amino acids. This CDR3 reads CASSLEGDTQYF. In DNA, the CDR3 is TGTGCCAGCAGCTTGGAAGGAGATACGCAGTATTTT.

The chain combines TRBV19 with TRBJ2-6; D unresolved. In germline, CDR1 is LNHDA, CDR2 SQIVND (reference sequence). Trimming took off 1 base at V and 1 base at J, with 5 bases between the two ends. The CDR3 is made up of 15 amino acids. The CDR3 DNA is TGTGCCAGTAGTATAGGGGGTTCTGGGGCCAACGTCCTGACTTTC. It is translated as CASSIGGSGANVLTF.

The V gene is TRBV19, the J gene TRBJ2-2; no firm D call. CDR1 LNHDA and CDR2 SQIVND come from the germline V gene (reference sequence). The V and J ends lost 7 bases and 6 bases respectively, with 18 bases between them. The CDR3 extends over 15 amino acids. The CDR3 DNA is TGTGCCAGTACTGGAATCAGCCTTGGGGCCGGGGAGCTGTTTTTT. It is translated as CASTGISLGAGELFF. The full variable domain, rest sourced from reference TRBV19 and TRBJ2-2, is DGGITQSPKYLFRKEGQNVTLSCEQNLNHDAMYWYRQDPGQGLRLIYYSQIVNDFQKGDIAEGYSVSREKKESFPLTVTSAQKNPTAFYLCASTGISLGAGELFFGEGSRLTVL.

The CDR3 DNA reads TGCGCCAGCAGTGAGTCGATCAGCGGGGGTACCTACGAGCAGTACTTC. This codes for CASSESISGGTYEQYF. The gene calls are TRBV10-1 and TRBJ2-7, with 8 nucleotides matching TRBD2. The V gene end was trimmed by 0 bases and the J gene end by 2 bases; junction bases not matched to a gene: 6. The germline V gene encodes CDR1 WNHNN and CDR2 SYGVQD (reference sequence). The CDR3 contains 16 residues.

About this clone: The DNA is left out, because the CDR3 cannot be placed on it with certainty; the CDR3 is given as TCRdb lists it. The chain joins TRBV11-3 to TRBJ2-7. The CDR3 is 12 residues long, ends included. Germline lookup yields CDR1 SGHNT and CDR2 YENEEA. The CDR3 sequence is CASSFGAGEQYF.

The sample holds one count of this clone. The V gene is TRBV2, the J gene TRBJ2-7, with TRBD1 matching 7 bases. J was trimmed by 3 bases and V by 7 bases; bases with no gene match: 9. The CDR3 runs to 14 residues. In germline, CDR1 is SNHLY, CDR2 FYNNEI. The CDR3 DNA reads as TGTGCCAGCACCGATCGACAGGGTTTCTACGAGCAGTACTTC. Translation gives CASTDRQGFYEQYF.

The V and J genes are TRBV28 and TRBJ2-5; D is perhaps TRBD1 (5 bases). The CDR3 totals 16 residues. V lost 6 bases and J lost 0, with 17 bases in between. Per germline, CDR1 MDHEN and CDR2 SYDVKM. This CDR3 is CASSSYRYPYQETQYF. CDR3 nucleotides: TGTGCCAGCAGCTCATACAGGTATCCGTACCAAGAGACCCAGTACTTC.

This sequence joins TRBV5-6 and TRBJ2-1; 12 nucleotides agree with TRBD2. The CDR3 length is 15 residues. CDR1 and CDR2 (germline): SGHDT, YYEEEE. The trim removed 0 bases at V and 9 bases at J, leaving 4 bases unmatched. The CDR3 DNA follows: TGTGCCAGCAGCTTGGGGACTAGCGGGATCGGTGAGCAGTTCTTC. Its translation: CASSLGTSGIGEQFF. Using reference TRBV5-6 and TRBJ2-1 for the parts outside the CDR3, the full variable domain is DAGVTQSPTHLIKTRGQQVTLRCSPKSGHDTVSWYQQALGQGPQFIFQYYEEEERQRGNFPDRFSGHQFPNYSSELNVNALLLGDSALYLCASSLGTSGIGEQFFGPGTRLTVL.

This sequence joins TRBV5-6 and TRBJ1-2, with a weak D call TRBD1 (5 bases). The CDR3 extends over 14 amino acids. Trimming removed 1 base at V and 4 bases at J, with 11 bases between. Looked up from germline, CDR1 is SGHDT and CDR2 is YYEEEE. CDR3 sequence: CASSLSEGPYGYTF. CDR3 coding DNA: TGTGCCAGCAGCTTGTCGGAGGGGCCCTATGGCTACACCTTC.

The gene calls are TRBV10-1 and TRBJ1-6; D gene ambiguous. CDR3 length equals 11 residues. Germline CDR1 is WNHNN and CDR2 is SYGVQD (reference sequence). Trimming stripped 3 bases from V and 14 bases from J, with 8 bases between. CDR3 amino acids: CASSDSLTLHF. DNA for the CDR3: TGCGCCAGCAGTGATAGCTTGACCCTCCACTTT.

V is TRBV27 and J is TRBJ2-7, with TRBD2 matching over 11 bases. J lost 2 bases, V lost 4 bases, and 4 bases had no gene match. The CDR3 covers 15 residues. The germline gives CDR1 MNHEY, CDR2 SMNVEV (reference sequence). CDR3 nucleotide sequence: TGTGCCAGCAGTTCGGGACTAGCGGTGGCCTACGAGCAGTACTTC. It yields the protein CASSSGLAVAYEQYF.

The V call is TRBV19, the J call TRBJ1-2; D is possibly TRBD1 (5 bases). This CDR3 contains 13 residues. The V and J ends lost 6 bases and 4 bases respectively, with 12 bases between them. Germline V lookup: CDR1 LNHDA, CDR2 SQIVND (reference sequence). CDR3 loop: CASSLGGSYGYTF. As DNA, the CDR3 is TGTGCCAGTAGCCTGGGGGGAAGCTATGGCTACACCTTC.

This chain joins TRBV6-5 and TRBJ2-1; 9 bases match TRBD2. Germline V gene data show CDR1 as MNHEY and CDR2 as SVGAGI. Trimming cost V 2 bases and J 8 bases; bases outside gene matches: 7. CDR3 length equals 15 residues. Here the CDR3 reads CASSYGRGGEYEQFF. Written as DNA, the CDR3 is TGTGCCAGCAGTTACGGGCGGGGGGGCGAATATGAGCAGTTCTTC.

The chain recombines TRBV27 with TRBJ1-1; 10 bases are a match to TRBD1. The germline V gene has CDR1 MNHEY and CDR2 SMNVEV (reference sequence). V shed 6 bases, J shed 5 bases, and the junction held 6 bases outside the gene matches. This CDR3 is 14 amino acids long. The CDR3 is CASRTGGRGTEAFF. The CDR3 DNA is TGTGCCAGCAGGACAGGGGGCAGGGGAACTGAAGCTTTCTTT.

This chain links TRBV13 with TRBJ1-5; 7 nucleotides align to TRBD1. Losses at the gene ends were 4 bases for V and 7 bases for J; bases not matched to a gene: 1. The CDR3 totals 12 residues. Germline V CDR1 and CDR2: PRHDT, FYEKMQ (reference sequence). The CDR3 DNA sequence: TGTGCCAGCAGCTCAGGGGGACAGCCCCAGCATTTT. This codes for CASSSGGQPQHF.

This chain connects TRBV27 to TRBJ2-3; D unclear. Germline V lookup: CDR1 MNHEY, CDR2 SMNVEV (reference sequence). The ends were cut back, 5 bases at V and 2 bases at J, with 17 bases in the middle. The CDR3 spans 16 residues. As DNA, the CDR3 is TGTGCCAGCAGTAGGCCCCGCGACAAAGACACAGATACGCAGTATTTT. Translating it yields CASSRPRDKDTDTQYF.

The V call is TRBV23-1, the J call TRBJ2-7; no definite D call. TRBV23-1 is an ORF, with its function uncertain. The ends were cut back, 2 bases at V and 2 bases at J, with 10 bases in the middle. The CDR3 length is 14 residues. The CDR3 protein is CASSQPQTPYEQYF. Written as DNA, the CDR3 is TGCGCCAGCAGTCAACCGCAGACCCCCTACGAGCAGTACTTC.

Written as DNA, the CDR3 is TGTGCCAGCAGGCAGACAGGGAGTATCACCTACGAGCAGTACTTC. This sequence encodes CASRQTGSITYEQYF. V and J are TRBV6-5 and TRBJ2-7; 7 bases are shared with TRBD1. CDR3 size: 15 residues. The trim removed 6 bases at V and 2 bases at J, leaving 10 bases unmatched. Looked up from germline, CDR1 is MNHEY and CDR2 is SVGAGI.